This TCR beta chain was recovered during a study of blood T cell repertoires in COVID-19. As originally analysed: Nucleated cell counts were estimated from reference gene primer amplification. Using immunoSEQ multiplex PCR, the repertoire was profiled, and TCRdb retains in-frame clones only, with some absent. V, J and clone size reflect that table, while D and trimming were determined from the DNA. The table includes tens of thousands of clones, 83% detected once. This CDR3 region has 16 residues. The J segment lost 0 bases and the V segment lost 7 bases, leaving 5 bases of the junction unmatched. Germline V gene data show CDR1 as LNHDA and CDR2 as SQIVND (reference sequence).

This sequence joins TRBV19 and TRBJ2-3, with 12 bases aligning to TRBD2. The receptor was isolated from a human donor in a cohort sampled during active COVID-19. The sequenced material came from peripheral blood. CDR3 sequence reads: CASTGLAGLSTDTQYF. The CDR3 bases are TGTGCCAGTACCGGACTAGCGGGACTTAGCACAGATACGCAGTATTTT.